Listed here are 21 T cell receptor beta chains from one sample, sequenced in a study of lymphopenia after photon versus proton radiotherapy. Here immunoSEQ multiplex PCR was the method, and the copy in TCRdb shows in-frame clones only, minus some. Here the sample spans 70,000 or so clones, around 93% being singletons. Sample: peripheral blood, taken from a patient treated with photon-based radiotherapy. These receptors came from a woman in her 40s with cholangiocarcinoma.

The chain carries TRBV25-1 and TRBJ1-2; unclear D gene. The CDR3 covers 18 residues. Per germline, CDR1 MGHDK and CDR2 SYGVNS. Trimming left V 0 bases short and J 2 bases short, with 19 bases between. DNA of the CDR3: TGTGCCAGCAGTGAATACGCCGGGTCCGGAACCGAGAACTATGGCTACACCTTC. Protein product: CASSEYAGSGTENYGYTF.

This sequence joins TRBV6-5 and TRBJ1-6; D gene ambiguous. Germline V gene sequence: CDR1 MNHEY, CDR2 SVGAGI. V gave up 0 bases and J gave up 7 bases, with 10 bases separating them. The CDR3 is 15 residues long. CDR3 amino acids: CASSYSARSNSPLHF. CDR3 DNA: TGTGCCAGCAGTTACTCTGCCAGGTCAAATTCACCCCTCCACTTT.

V gene TRBV5-6 combines with J gene TRBJ2-1; D possibly uses TRBD1 or TRBD2 (6 bases each). The ends were cut back, 4 bases at V and 2 bases at J, with 16 bases in the middle. The CDR3 has 16 residues. The germline CDR1 and CDR2 sequences are SGHDT and YYEEEE. The CDR3: CASSRLGAGPYNEQFF. The CDR3 DNA follows: TGTGCCAGCAGCCGCCTGGGGGCGGGGCCCTACAATGAGCAGTTCTTC. The full variable domain, completed using reference TRBV5-6 and TRBJ2-1, is DAGVTQSPTHLIKTRGQQVTLRCSPKSGHDTVSWYQQALGQGPQFIFQYYEEEERQRGNFPDRFSGHQFPNYSSELNVNALLLGDSALYLCASSRLGAGPYNEQFFGPGTRLTVL.

V usage is TRBV30 and J usage is TRBJ1-1, with unresolved D. CDR3 length: 14 residues. V was shortened by 0 bases and J by 6 bases, with 14 bases between the two germline ends. In germline, CDR1 is GTSNPN, CDR2 SVGIG (reference sequence). In DNA, the CDR3 is TGTGCCTGGAGTGTACAAGGTAAAAGCGCTGAAGCTTTCTTT. This translates into CAWSVQGKSAEAFF. The whole variable domain, filled in from reference TRBV30 and TRBJ1-1, reads SQTIHQWPATLVQPVGSPLSLECTVEGTSNPNLYWYRQAAGRGLQLLFYSVGIGQISSEVPQNLSASRPQDRQFILSSKKLLLSDSGFYLCAWSVQGKSAEAFFGQGTRLTVV.

The chain joins TRBV21-1 to TRBJ1-5; TRBD1 is the table's D call, not checked against the DNA. TRBV21-1 is listed as a pseudogene. This CDR3 contains 16 residues. Here the CDR3 reads CASSSPDRVRNQPQHF. For the CDR3, the DNA is TGTGCCAGCAGTTCCCCAGACAGGGTACGCAATCAGCCCCAGCATTTT.

This chain uses TRBV7-9 with TRBJ1-1; 7 bases agree with TRBD1. The V and J ends lost 4 bases and 11 bases, in that order; junction bases with no gene match: 10. Looked up from germline, CDR1 is SEHNR and CDR2 is FQNEAQ (reference sequence). CDR3 length: 13 amino acids. In nucleotides, the CDR3 is TGTGCCAGCAGCTCGTACAGGGGAGGTTGGGCTTTCTTT. It translates to CASSSYRGGWAFF.

The rearrangement joins TRBV6-5 to TRBJ2-7, with D perhaps TRBD1 (5 bases). Germline V gene lookup returns CDR1 MNHEY and CDR2 SVGAGI. CDR3 length equals 14 residues. V was clipped by 2 bases and J by 2 bases, with 10 bases between them. The CDR3 bases are TGTGCCAGCAGTTACAGGGGCCTGACCTACGAGCAGTACTTC. Translation gives CASSYRGLTYEQYF.

V usage is TRBV18 and J usage is TRBJ1-1, with D unresolved. The CDR3 has 15 residues. CDR1 KGHSH and CDR2 LQKENI come from the germline V gene. Trimming pared 1 base from V and 2 bases from J, leaving 11 bases between. CDR3 region: CASSPRVPANTEAFF. As DNA, the CDR3 is TGTGCCAGCTCACCACGTGTACCAGCTAACACTGAAGCTTTCTTT.

This chain uses TRBV4-1 with TRBJ1-6, with 7 bases lining up with TRBD1. The V segment lost 1 base and the J segment 9 bases; nucleotides outside the gene matches: 6. This CDR3 has 15 residues. From germline, CDR1 is MGHRA and CDR2 YSYEKL. The CDR3 region is CASSQGQGVSSPLHF. As DNA, the CDR3 is TGCGCCAGCAGCCAAGGGCAGGGGGTAAGTTCACCCCTCCACTTT.

This rearrangement joins TRBV5-1 to TRBJ1-3, with D unclear. V was shortened by 2 bases and J by 1 base, with 16 bases between the two germline ends. The CDR3 spans 17 residues. CDR1 is SGHRS and CDR2 is YFSETQ in the germline V gene. CDR3 nucleotides: TGCGCCAGCAGCTTTGGTACACCCGGGTCGTCTGGAAACACCATATATTTT. This sequence encodes CASSFGTPGSSGNTIYF.

The CDR3: CASSPFQGVDGEQYF. The CDR3 DNA follows: TGTGCCAGCAGCCCCTTCCAGGGTGTCGATGGCGAGCAGTACTTC. The chain uses TRBV7-9 and TRBJ2-7, with a tentative D call TRBD1 (5 bases). The V end lost 5 bases, the J end lost 6 bases, and 20 bases lay between the germline ends. This CDR3 region has 15 residues. The germline V gene has CDR1 SEHNR and CDR2 FQNEAQ (reference sequence).

The V call is TRBV10-3, the J call TRBJ2-3; D is perhaps TRBD2 (6 bases). The V gene's germline CDR1 is ENHRY and CDR2 SYGVKD. V was trimmed by 4 bases and J by 0 bases, leaving 8 bases between them. The CDR3 loop spans 14 amino acids. The CDR3 sequence is CAISGRGSTDTQYF. In DNA, the CDR3 is TGTGCCATCAGTGGACGGGGGAGCACAGATACGCAGTATTTT.

The DNA of the CDR3 is TGTGCCAGCAGTCCCCGGACAGGGGGGGACTCCTACGAGCAGTACTTC. This sequence encodes CASSPRTGGDSYEQYF. The rearrangement joins TRBV27 to TRBJ2-7; TRBD1 matches 10 bases. The germline gives CDR1 MNHEY, CDR2 SMNVEV (reference sequence). With 5 bases clipped from V and 0 bases from J, the junction kept 7 bases outside the gene matches. The CDR3 is 16 amino acids.

The chain is built from TRBV5-4 and TRBJ2-2, with TRBD1 matching 7 bases. The CDR3 runs to 17 residues. V trimming: 4 bases; J trimming: 4 bases; junction bases outside the gene matches: 13. Germline V gene lookup returns CDR1 SGHNT and CDR2 YYREEE (reference sequence). Here the CDR3 DNA reads TGTGCCAGCAGCGGGGAAGTACAGGGGTTAAGCACCGGGGAGCTGTTTTTT. Translated, it gives CASSGEVQGLSTGELFF.

The chain links TRBV7-6 to TRBJ1-2, with 9 bases fitting TRBD1. In germline, CDR1 is SGHVS, CDR2 FNYEAQ. This CDR3 has 15 amino acids. With V trimmed by 6 bases and J by 0 bases, 5 bases remained unmatched. The CDR3 DNA is TGTGCCAGCAGTCAACAGGGGGCCTCTAACTATGGCTACACCTTC. The encoded protein is CASSQQGASNYGYTF.

V gene TRBV4-2 combines with J gene TRBJ2-1; 13 bases map to TRBD2. The trim removed 0 bases at V and 4 bases at J, leaving 6 bases unmatched. The length of the CDR3 is 18 residues. Germline CDR1 and CDR2: LGHNA and YNFKEQ. This CDR3 is CASSQDHPLAGGYNEQFF. The CDR3, as DNA: TGTGCCAGCAGCCAAGATCACCCACTAGCGGGGGGGTACAATGAGCAGTTCTTC.

This chain joins TRBV18 and TRBJ2-2; TRBD1 is a possible D gene (6 bases). CDR3 size: 16 residues. CDR1 and CDR2 from the germline V gene are KGHSH and LQKENI. Trimming took off 6 bases at V and 5 bases at J, with 19 bases between the two ends. CDR3 in amino acids: CASSPADRVRTGELFF. The CDR3 DNA sequence: TGTGCCAGCTCCCCTGCGGACAGAGTGAGAACCGGGGAGCTGTTTTTT.

The J gene is TRBJ2-7, the V gene TRBV7-2; 7 bases match TRBD2. The CDR3 consists of 13 residues. V gave up 3 bases and J gave up 4 bases; unmatched junction bases: 3. From germline, CDR1 is SGHTA and CDR2 FQGNSA. CDR3 residues: CASSFLGGYEQYF. CDR3 coding DNA: TGTGCCAGCAGCTTCTTGGGGGGGTACGAGCAGTACTTC.

The rearrangement uses TRBV2 and TRBJ1-5, with D possibly TRBD1 on 5 matching bases. This CDR3 region has 15 residues. CDR1 and CDR2 (germline): SNHLY, FYNNEI. V was shortened by 5 bases and J by 5 bases, with 16 bases between the two germline ends. This CDR3 reads CASSPRDPQDQPQHF. The CDR3 nucleotides read TGTGCCAGCAGTCCGAGGGACCCCCAGGATCAGCCCCAGCATTTT.

The chain carries TRBV18 and TRBJ1-1; possible D gene TRBD1, 6 bases. CDR3 size: 15 residues. The V end was cut by 3 bases, the J end by 1 base, with 12 bases between. Per the germline V gene, CDR1 is KGHSH and CDR2 is LQKENI. This chain's CDR3 is CASSPGQSSNTEAFF. The CDR3 coding sequence is TGTGCCAGCTCACCGGGACAAAGCTCGAACACTGAAGCTTTCTTT.

The chain is built from TRBV5-1 and TRBJ2-5; TRBD2 is a possible D gene (5 bases). This CDR3 has 14 residues. Deletions cut 0 bases from V and 5 bases from J, with 11 bases between. CDR1 is SGHRS and CDR2 is YFSETQ in the germline V gene. The CDR3 nucleotides are TGCGCCAGCAGCTTGGGGGCGGGTGCGGAGACCCAGTACTTC. Its protein is CASSLGAGAETQYF.